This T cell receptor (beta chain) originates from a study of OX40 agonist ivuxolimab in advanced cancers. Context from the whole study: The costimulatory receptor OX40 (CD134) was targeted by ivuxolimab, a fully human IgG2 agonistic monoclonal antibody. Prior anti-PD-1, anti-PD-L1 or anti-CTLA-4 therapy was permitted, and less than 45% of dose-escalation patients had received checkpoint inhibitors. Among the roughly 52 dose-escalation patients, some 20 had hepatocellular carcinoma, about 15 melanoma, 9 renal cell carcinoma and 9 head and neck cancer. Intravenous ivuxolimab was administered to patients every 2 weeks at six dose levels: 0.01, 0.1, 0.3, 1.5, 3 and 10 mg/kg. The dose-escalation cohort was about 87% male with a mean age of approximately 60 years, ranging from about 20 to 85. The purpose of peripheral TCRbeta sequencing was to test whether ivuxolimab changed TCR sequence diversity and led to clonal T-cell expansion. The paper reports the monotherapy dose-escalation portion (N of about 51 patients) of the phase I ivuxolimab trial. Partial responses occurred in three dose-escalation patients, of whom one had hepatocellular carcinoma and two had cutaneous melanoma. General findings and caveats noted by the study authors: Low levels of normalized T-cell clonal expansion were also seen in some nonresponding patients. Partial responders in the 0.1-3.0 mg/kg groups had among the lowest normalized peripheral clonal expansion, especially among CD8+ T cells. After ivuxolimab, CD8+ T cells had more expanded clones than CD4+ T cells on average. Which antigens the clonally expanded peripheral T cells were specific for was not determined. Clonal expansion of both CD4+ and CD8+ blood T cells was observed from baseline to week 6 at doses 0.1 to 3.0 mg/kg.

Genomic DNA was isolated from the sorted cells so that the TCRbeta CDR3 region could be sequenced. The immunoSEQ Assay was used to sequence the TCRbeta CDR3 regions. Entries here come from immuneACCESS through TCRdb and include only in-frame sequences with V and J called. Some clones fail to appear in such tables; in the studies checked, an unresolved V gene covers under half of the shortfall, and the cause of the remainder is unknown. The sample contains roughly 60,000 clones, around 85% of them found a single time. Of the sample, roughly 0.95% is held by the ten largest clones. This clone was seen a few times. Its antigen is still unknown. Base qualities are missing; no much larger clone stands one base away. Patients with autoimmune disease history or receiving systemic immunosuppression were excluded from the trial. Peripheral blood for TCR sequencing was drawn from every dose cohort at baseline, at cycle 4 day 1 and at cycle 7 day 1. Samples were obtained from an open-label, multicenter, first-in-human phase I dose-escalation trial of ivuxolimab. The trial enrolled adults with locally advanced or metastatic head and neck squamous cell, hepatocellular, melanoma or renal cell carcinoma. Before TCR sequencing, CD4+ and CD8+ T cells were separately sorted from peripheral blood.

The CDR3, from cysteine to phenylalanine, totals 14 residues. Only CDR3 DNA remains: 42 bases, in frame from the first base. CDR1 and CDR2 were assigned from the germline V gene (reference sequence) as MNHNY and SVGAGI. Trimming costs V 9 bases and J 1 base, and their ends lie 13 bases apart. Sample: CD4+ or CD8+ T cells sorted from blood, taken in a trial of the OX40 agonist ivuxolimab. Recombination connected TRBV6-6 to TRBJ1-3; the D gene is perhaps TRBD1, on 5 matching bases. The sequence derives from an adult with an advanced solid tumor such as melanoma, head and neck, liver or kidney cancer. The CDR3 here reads CASTERGSGNTIYF. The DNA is TGTGCCAGTACGGAGAGGGGTTCTGGAAACACCATATATTTT.